What follows are 15 T cell receptor beta chains derived from one specimen sequenced in a study of Graves' ophthalmopathy and Graves' hyperthyroidism. Amplification from RNA transcripts yielded the TCR beta CDR3 regions. The authors performed first-round RT-PCR with HTBI primers and then a second-round multiplex PCR. Each CDR3 protein is one row after TCRdb ran MiXCR on the multiplex PCR reads. The sample carries about 700,000 distinct CDR3 sequences, 35% to 50% recorded once. The sample comprised peripheral blood. The origin of the receptors is an adult man with Graves' ophthalmopathy.

This clonotype was observed a single time. The V gene is TRBV6-5, the J gene TRBJ1-1, with D possibly TRBD1 on 5 matching bases. Trimming stripped 7 bases from V and 12 bases from J, with 24 bases between. Germline CDR1 reads MNHEY; CDR2 reads SVGAGI. This CDR3 spans 14 amino acids. CDR3 coding DNA: TGTGCCAGCACCGTTAAGGGGTTTCTGCTTATATCTTTCTTT. It translates to CASTVKGFLLISFF.

This clonotype was picked up a small number of times. The V and J genes are TRBV12-3 or TRBV12-4 and TRBJ2-7; 7 nucleotides align to TRBD2. Losses at the gene ends were 5 bases for V and 1 base for J; bases not matched to a gene: 11. The CDR3 contains 16 residues. The CDR3 nucleotides read TGTGCCAGCAGTGAAGCCGGGGAGGGCCGGTCCTACGAGCAGTACTTC. This encodes CASSEAGEGRSYEQYF.

This clonotype came up many times. The chain couples TRBV2 to TRBJ2-5; 10 bases agree with TRBD2. Germline-derived CDR1 and CDR2 are SNHLY and FYNNEI. Trimming removed 6 bases from V and 5 bases from J; junction bases left unmatched: 9. The CDR3 covers 15 residues. CDR3 sequence reads: CASRILAGWRETQYF. CDR3 DNA: TGTGCCAGCAGAATACTAGCGGGGTGGCGTGAGACCCAGTACTTC.

This sequence joins TRBV29-1 and TRBJ2-3; TRBD1 is a possible D gene (5 bases). This CDR3 has 14 residues. Trimming pared 3 bases from V and 4 bases from J, leaving 14 bases between. Per the germline V gene, CDR1 is SQVTM and CDR2 is ANQGSEA. The DNA for the CDR3 is TGCAGCGTTGAGGATGGGGCTGGCGCAGATACGCAGTATTTT. It translates to CSVEDGAGADTQYF.

Details on this clonotype: An end of the junction differs from the germline gene, which may be a read error. The V and J genes are TRBV10-3 and TRBJ2-7; D perhaps matches TRBD1 (6 bases). Germline V lookup: CDR1 ENHRY, CDR2 SYGVKD. CDR3 length: 14 amino acids. Here the CDR3 reads CDISETNRDYEQYF. CDR3 in DNA: TGTGACATCAGTGAGACGAACAGGGACTACGAGCAGTACTTC.

About this clonotype itself: The junction and the germline gene differ at one end; a read error may be behind it. The genes are TRBV25-1 and TRBJ2-6, with D perhaps TRBD1 (5 bases). This CDR3 is built from 18 residues. CDR1 and CDR2 (germline): MGHDK, SYGVNS. DNA for the CDR3: TGTGCCTGCAGTGCCCCCGGCAGGGTGAGCTCTGGGGCCAACGTCCTGACTTTC. Protein product: CACSAPGRVSSGANVLTF.

The sample holds a few counts of this clonotype. The chain combines TRBV19 with TRBJ2-7, with D possibly matching TRBD1 (6 bases). CDR3 length: 14 residues. V lost 5 bases and J lost 1, with 12 bases in between. Germline V lookup: CDR1 LNHDA, CDR2 SQIVND (reference sequence). The CDR3 DNA reads as TGTGCCAGTAGTCCTCGGGACAATTCCTACGAGCAGTACTTC. It codes for CASSPRDNSYEQYF.

With respect to this clonotype: The junction departs from the called germline gene at one end, perhaps through a read error. This chain uses TRBV7-7 with TRBJ1-6; 7 bases align to TRBD1. Germline V gives CDR1 SSHAT, CDR2 FNYEAQ (reference sequence). This CDR3 is built from 20 residues. The CDR3: CASSHLTGSLARAYNSPLHF. Here the CDR3 DNA reads TGCGCCAGCAGCCACCTGACAGGGAGTCTGGCTCGGGCATATAATTCACCCCTCCACTTT.

The V and J genes are TRBV9 and TRBJ1-2; 9 nucleotides line up with TRBD1. V dropped 4 bases and J dropped 1; count of bases not matched to a gene: 8. This CDR3 contains 16 residues. Germline V lookup: CDR1 SGDLS, CDR2 YYNGEE. The CDR3 sequence is CASSRGTGSINYGYTF. CDR3 DNA sequence: TGTGCCAGCAGCCGAGGGACAGGGTCCATTAACTATGGCTACACCTTC.

The V call is TRBV14, the J call TRBJ1-2, with D uncertain. The V end lost 3 bases, the J end lost 2 bases, and 10 bases lay between the germline ends. Germline CDR1 is SGHDN and CDR2 is FVKESK. The CDR3 contains 14 residues. CDR3 coding DNA: TGTGCCAGCAGCCACCCATCCCCGAACTATGGCTACACCTTC. It specifies CASSHPSPNYGYTF.

The chain recombines TRBV10-3 with TRBJ1-6; 7 bases align to TRBD1. Germline-derived CDR1 and CDR2 are ENHRY and SYGVKD. The V segment lost 6 bases and the J segment 6 bases; nucleotides outside the gene matches: 5. CDR3 size: 14 residues. The CDR3 here is CAIREGQPNSPLHF. The CDR3 coding sequence is TGTGCCATCAGAGAGGGACAGCCTAATTCACCCCTCCACTTT.

This chain joins TRBV10-3 and TRBJ1-2, with 9 positions matching TRBD1. The CDR3 is 17 amino acids. CDR1 is ENHRY and CDR2 is SYGVKD in the germline V gene. V dropped 0 bases and J dropped 5; count of bases not matched to a gene: 10. The CDR3 protein is CAISESGTGIFWYGYTF. In DNA, the CDR3 is TGTGCCATCAGTGAGTCTGGGACAGGGATATTTTGGTATGGCTACACCTTC.

J is TRBJ1-2 and V is TRBV2; D is possibly TRBD1 (5 bases). This CDR3 is built from 13 residues. Germline loops: CDR1 SNHLY, CDR2 FYNNEI. V was trimmed by 7 bases and J by 12 bases, leaving 21 bases between them. CDR3 nucleotide sequence: TGTGCCAGCAAGGTGACCGGGACGTGGGGAAACACCTTC. Its translation: CASKVTGTWGNTF.

Of note for this clonotype: Possible read error: a much larger clone is one base away. The rearrangement uses TRBV2 and TRBJ1-1; 10 bases map to TRBD1. Per germline, CDR1 SNHLY and CDR2 FYNNEI. This CDR3 region has 15 residues. V gave up 6 bases and J gave up 3 bases; unmatched junction bases: 7. CDR3 DNA sequence: TGTGCCAGCAGAATTAGACAGGGGGCGTACACTGAAGCTTTCTTT. Translation gives CASRIRQGAYTEAFF.

The chain combines TRBV6-4 with TRBJ1-6, with D uncertain. Looked up from germline, CDR1 is MRHNA and CDR2 is SNTAGT. The V and J ends lost 5 bases and 6 bases respectively, with 11 bases between them. This CDR3 has 14 residues. CDR3 amino acids: CASSYGGPNSPLHF. In DNA form, the CDR3 reads TGTGCCAGCAGTTACGGAGGTCCTAATTCACCCCTCCACTTT.